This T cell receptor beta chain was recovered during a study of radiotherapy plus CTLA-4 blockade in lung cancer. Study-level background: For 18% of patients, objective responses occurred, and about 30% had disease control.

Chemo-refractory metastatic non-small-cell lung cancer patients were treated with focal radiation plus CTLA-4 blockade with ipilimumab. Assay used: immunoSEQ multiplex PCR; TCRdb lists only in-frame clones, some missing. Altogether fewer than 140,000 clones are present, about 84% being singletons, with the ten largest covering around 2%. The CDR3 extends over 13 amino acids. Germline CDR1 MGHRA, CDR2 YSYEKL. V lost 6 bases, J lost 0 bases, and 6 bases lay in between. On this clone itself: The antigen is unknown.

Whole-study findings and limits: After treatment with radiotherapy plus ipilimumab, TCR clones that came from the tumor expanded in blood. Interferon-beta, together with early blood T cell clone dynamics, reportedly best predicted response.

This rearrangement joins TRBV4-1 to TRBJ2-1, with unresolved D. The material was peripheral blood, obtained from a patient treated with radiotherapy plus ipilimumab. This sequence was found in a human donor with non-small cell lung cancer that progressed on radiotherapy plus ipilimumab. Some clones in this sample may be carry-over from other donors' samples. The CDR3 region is CASRKDSYNEQFF. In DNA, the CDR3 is TGCGCCAGCAGAAAGGACTCCTACAATGAGCAGTTCTTC.